The 27 T cell receptor beta chains below all came from one sample that was sequenced in a study of T cells in localized non-small cell lung cancer. Here immunoSEQ multiplex PCR was the method, and the copy in TCRdb shows in-frame clones only, minus some. The table records some 5,900 clones, 28% of them present only once. Sequenced here: lung tumor tissue, sampled before any cancer treatment. Receptors were obtained from a female donor older than 55 with stage I lung adenocarcinoma.

V gene TRBV6-8 combines with J gene TRBJ2-5, with D possibly TRBD2 on 5 matching bases. Trimming shortened V by 7 bases and J by 3 bases, and 15 bases separated the two germline ends. This CDR3 region has 14 residues. Germline V gives CDR1 MNHGY, CDR2 SAAAGT. CDR3 sequence (DNA): TGTGCCAGCAACCCTGGCGGAGGTAAAGAGACCCAGTACTTC. Its translation: CASNPGGGKETQYF.

This clone was counted a few times. This chain connects TRBV28 to TRBJ2-1; D is perhaps TRBD2 (5 bases). The CDR3 runs 12 residues. Germline V CDR1 and CDR2: MDHEN, SYDVKM. V was trimmed by 6 bases and J by 12 bases, leaving 15 bases between them. The CDR3 DNA is TGTGCCAGCAGCCCCGGCGGCGGGCGGCAGTTCTTC. This gives the protein CASSPGGGRQFF.

The chain couples TRBV5-1 to TRBJ1-2; 8 bases line up with TRBD1. CDR1 is SGHRS and CDR2 is YFSETQ in the germline V gene. The CDR3 totals 18 residues. V shed 2 bases, J shed 4 bases, and the junction held 16 bases outside the gene matches. The CDR3 loop is CASSFPLRTGMSFYGYTF. CDR3 in DNA: TGCGCCAGCAGCTTCCCACTCCGGACAGGGATGAGCTTCTATGGCTACACCTTC. Filled out from reference TRBV5-1 and TRBJ1-2, the complete variable domain reads KAGVTQTPRYLIKTRGQQVTLSCSPISGHRSVSWYQQTPGQGLQFLFEYFSETQRNKGNFPGRFSGRQFSNSRSEMNVSTLELGDSALYLCASSFPLRTGMSFYGYTFGSGTRLTVV.

The chain combines TRBV5-1 with TRBJ2-5; weak D call: TRBD1 (8 bases). V gave up 0 bases and J gave up 3 bases, with 12 bases separating them. The CDR3 has 15 amino acids. Germline V gene lookup returns CDR1 SGHRS and CDR2 YFSETQ. CDR3: CASSLVQGGKETQYF. CDR3 DNA sequence: TGCGCCAGCAGCTTGGTACAGGGGGGGAAAGAGACCCAGTACTTC. The full variable domain, rest sourced from reference TRBV5-1 and TRBJ2-5, is KAGVTQTPRYLIKTRGQQVTLSCSPISGHRSVSWYQQTPGQGLQFLFEYFSETQRNKGNFPGRFSGRQFSNSRSEMNVSTLELGDSALYLCASSLVQGGKETQYFGPGTRLLVL.

The chain carries TRBV5-1 and TRBJ1-5; 7 bases are shared with TRBD1. V lost 1 base and J lost 5; bases outside the gene matches: 3. Germline lookup yields CDR1 SGHRS and CDR2 YFSETQ. This CDR3 contains 14 residues. CDR3 nucleotides: TGCGCCAGCAGCTTGTCAACAGGGGATCAGCCCCAGCATTTT. Protein sequence: CASSLSTGDQPQHF.

The chain has TRBV28 and TRBJ2-5, with 13 bases identical to TRBD2. V dropped 6 bases and J dropped 3; count of bases not matched to a gene: 1. Looked up from germline, CDR1 is MDHEN and CDR2 is SYDVKM. The CDR3 runs to 14 residues. Here the CDR3 reads CASRTSGREETQYF. DNA of the CDR3: TGTGCCAGCAGAACTAGCGGGAGGGAAGAGACCCAGTACTTC.

The J gene is TRBJ2-2, the V gene TRBV11-3; 7 bases map to TRBD1. The germline CDR1 and CDR2 sequences are SGHNT and YENEEA. The CDR3 totals 17 residues. The V and J ends lost 6 bases and 1 base, in that order; junction bases with no gene match: 11. The CDR3, as DNA: TGTGCCAGCAGAAAGGGGGATTGGGACAGGAACACCGGGGAGCTGTTTTTT. Translated: CASRKGDWDRNTGELFF.

V is TRBV11-3 and J is TRBJ1-2; no clear D. The germline CDR1 and CDR2 sequences are SGHNT and YENEEA. CDR3 length equals 15 residues. Trimming removed 5 bases from V and 5 bases from J, with 18 bases in between. DNA of the CDR3: TGTGCCAGCAGCCCCCACGTTGGCCAACTATATGGCTACACCTTC. This gives the protein CASSPHVGQLYGYTF.

The CDR3: CASSSQRRYGANVLTF. CDR3 DNA sequence: TGTGCCAGCAGCTCGCAAAGGAGGTACGGGGCCAACGTCCTGACTTTC. The chain recombines TRBV11-3 with TRBJ2-6; tentatively, D is TRBD2 (5 bases). The CDR3 is 16 residues long. Looked up from germline, CDR1 is SGHNT and CDR2 is YENEEA. With 4 bases removed from V and 4 bases from J, the gap between germline ends came to 14 bases.

This clone appeared a few times. This chain uses TRBV11-3 with TRBJ1-3; maybe TRBD1 (5 bases). Trimming stripped 0 bases from V and 6 bases from J, with 9 bases between. The CDR3 is made up of 14 amino acids. From germline, CDR1 is SGHNT and CDR2 YENEEA. CDR3: CASSLDGTENTIYF. The CDR3 DNA follows: TGTGCCAGCAGCTTAGACGGGACCGAAAACACCATATATTTT.

The chain employs TRBV6-8 and TRBJ2-3; D remains ambiguous. Trimming removed 5 bases from V and 2 bases from J, with 11 bases in between. The CDR3 has 14 residues. Germline loops: CDR1 MNHGY, CDR2 SAAAGT. CDR3 DNA sequence: TGTGCCAGCAGTGCAACACGGAACACAGATACGCAGTATTTT. It codes for CASSATRNTDTQYF.

This sequence joins TRBV30 and TRBJ2-7; D might be TRBD1 (5 bases). V was pared by 3 bases and J by 0 bases, with 21 bases between. From germline, CDR1 is GTSNPN and CDR2 SVGIG (reference sequence). This CDR3 has 17 residues. CDR3 sequence: CAWSRPQRGWGSYEQYF. The CDR3 DNA sequence: TGTGCCTGGAGCCGACCTCAAAGGGGTTGGGGCTCCTACGAGCAGTACTTC.

The V gene is TRBV29-1, the J gene TRBJ1-1, with D perhaps TRBD1 (5 bases). The CDR3 is 14 residues long. Germline assignment: CDR1 SQVTM and CDR2 ANQGSEA. Trimming took off 0 bases at V and 5 bases at J, with 13 bases between the two ends. This CDR3 reads CSVEERAGGTEAFF. In nucleotides, the CDR3 is TGCAGCGTTGAAGAACGCGCTGGGGGGACTGAAGCTTTCTTT.

This clone appeared a few times. V gene TRBV9 combines with J gene TRBJ1-5; D is unresolved. Per the germline V gene, CDR1 is SGDLS and CDR2 is YYNGEE. V was pared by 5 bases and J by 0 bases, with 9 bases between. This CDR3 spans 14 amino acids. CDR3 coding DNA: TGTGCCAGCAGTGGCGGGTATAGCAATCAGCCCCAGCATTTT. Its translation is CASSGGYSNQPQHF.

The J gene is TRBJ2-2, the V gene TRBV29-1, with D perhaps TRBD2 (6 bases). Deletions cut 7 bases from V and 4 bases from J, with 16 bases between. This CDR3 comprises 14 residues. Germline V CDR1 and CDR2: SQVTM, ANQGSEA. DNA of the CDR3: TGCAGCGCCTCTGTGGAGGGCTCCACCGGGGAGCTGTTTTTT. As protein: CSASVEGSTGELFF.

This chain links TRBV28 with TRBJ1-1; D remains unclear. The CDR3 totals 12 residues. Per the germline V gene, CDR1 is MDHEN and CDR2 is SYDVKM. The V gene lost 6 bases and the J gene lost 6 bases, with 11 bases spanning the gap. Written as DNA, the CDR3 is TGTGCCAGCAGATCGAGATCCCCTGAAGCTTTCTTT. Amino acid sequence: CASRSRSPEAFF.

This chain connects TRBV18 to TRBJ2-1, with 7 bases lining up with TRBD2. The length of the CDR3 is 17 residues. J gave up 0 bases and V 4 bases, and 9 bases lay outside the gene matches. Germline V CDR1 and CDR2: KGHSH, LQKENI. CDR3 sequence (DNA): TGTGCCAGCTCACATACTAGCGCCCCGTACTCCTACAATGAGCAGTTCTTC. Protein product: CASSHTSAPYSYNEQFF.

This clone was seen only a few times. The DNA of the CDR3 is TGTGCCAGCAGACCCCCGGTGGGCGGAGAGACCCAGTACTTC. The encoded protein is CASRPPVGGETQYF. The chain uses TRBV6-8 and TRBJ2-5; D is unclear. Deletions cut 6 bases from V and 4 bases from J, with 15 bases between. Germline V lookup: CDR1 MNHGY, CDR2 SAAAGT. CDR3 length: 14 amino acids.

J is TRBJ1-1 and V is TRBV18; D uncertain. Germline V gene lookup returns CDR1 KGHSH and CDR2 LQKENI. This CDR3 is built from 14 residues. The germline V and J ends were trimmed by 2 bases and 4 bases, with 11 bases remaining between them. CDR3 region: CASSPTDSGTEAFF. CDR3 DNA sequence: TGTGCCAGCTCACCAACCGACTCGGGCACTGAAGCTTTCTTT.

V is TRBV19 and J is TRBJ2-3, with TRBD2 matching 8 bases. The CDR3 spans 16 residues. Losses at the gene ends were 4 bases for V and 4 bases for J; bases not matched to a gene: 10. Germline V gene sequence: CDR1 LNHDA, CDR2 SQIVND (reference sequence). CDR3 DNA sequence: TGTGCCAGTAGTACCCTGAGCGGGGGCGGTTCAGATACGCAGTATTTT. Protein: CASSTLSGGGSDTQYF.

J is TRBJ2-5 and V is TRBV28; tentatively, D is TRBD2 (6 bases). V was pared by 6 bases and J by 2 bases, with 13 bases between. The CDR3 sequence is 14 residues long. Germline V CDR1 and CDR2: MDHEN, SYDVKM. The CDR3 DNA reads as TGTGCCAGCAGCGCGGCGGGGTCACAAGAGACCCAGTACTTC. This sequence encodes CASSAAGSQETQYF.

The J gene is TRBJ2-3, the V gene TRBV5-1; 10 nucleotides align to TRBD2. Per the germline V gene, CDR1 is SGHRS and CDR2 is YFSETQ. The CDR3 is 15 amino acids. The V and J ends lost 2 bases and 4 bases, in that order; junction bases with no gene match: 4. CDR3 in amino acids: CASSFGTSAADTQYF. The CDR3 DNA reads TGCGCCAGCAGCTTTGGGACTAGCGCCGCAGATACGCAGTATTTT.

CDR3 sequence: CASSQVIYREGREKLFF. CDR3 nucleotide sequence: TGCGCCAGCAGCCAAGTCATCTATAGGGAAGGGCGTGAAAAACTGTTTTTT. The chain links TRBV23-1 to TRBJ1-4; no reliable D call. TRBV23-1 has ORF status, its function being uncertain. This CDR3 is built from 17 residues. V lost 6 bases, J lost 7 bases, and 24 bases lay in between.

The chain joins TRBV5-1 to TRBJ2-3, with D possibly TRBD1 on 5 matching bases. The CDR3 consists of 18 residues. V gave up 4 bases and J gave up 7 bases, with 28 bases separating them. In germline, CDR1 is SGHRS, CDR2 YFSETQ. The CDR3 nucleotides are TGCGCCAGCAGCCAAGATCCCCGGCAGGGATCCTTTTGGAATACGCAGTATTTT. This codes for CASSQDPRQGSFWNTQYF.

Only a few counts were recorded for this clone. The chain employs TRBV28 and TRBJ2-7; TRBD2 might be the D (7 bases). Germline V gene sequence: CDR1 MDHEN, CDR2 SYDVKM. The V gene lost 3 bases and the J gene lost 6 bases, with 15 bases spanning the gap. This CDR3 has 14 residues. The CDR3 DNA reads as TGTGCCAGCAGTTTTGCCGCGGGGGCAGGCGAGCAGTACTTC. Protein product: CASSFAAGAGEQYF.

This clone rates as medium-sized (0.01 to 0.1%). The V and J genes are TRBV11-3 and TRBJ1-1; tentative D call: TRBD1 (5 bases). From germline, CDR1 is SGHNT and CDR2 YENEEA. This CDR3 contains 15 residues. V gave up 6 bases and J gave up 1 base, with 15 bases separating them. This chain's CDR3 is CASRGRDRPNTEAFF. The CDR3 nucleotides read TGTGCCAGCAGAGGCCGGGACCGGCCGAACACTGAAGCTTTCTTT.

The V gene is TRBV12-5, the J gene TRBJ2-1; D remains unclear. The CDR3 is made up of 12 amino acids. Germline V lookup: CDR1 LGHNT, CDR2 FRNRAP. The CDR3 sequence: CASTRGIPEQFF. Written as DNA, the CDR3 is TGTGCCAGCACCCGCGGTATTCCTGAGCAGTTCTTC. The full variable domain, rest sourced from reference TRBV12-5 and TRBJ2-1, is DARVTQTPRHKVTEMGQEVTMRCQPILGHNTVFWYRQTMMQGLELLAYFRNRAPLDDSGMPKDRFSAEMPDATLATLKIQPSEPRDSAVYFCASTRGIPEQFFGPGTRLTVL.